This T cell receptor (beta chain) was sequenced for a study of blood T cell repertoires in COVID-19. Study-level background: Acute and convalescent COVID-19 specimens originated in the United States, Italy and Spain. PBMCs, B-cell-depleted T cells, or T cells were the source of the cDNA or gDNA that made up the material.

How the authors handled the data: It was from reference gene primer amplification that nucleated cell counts were estimated. The data were produced by immunoSEQ multiplex PCR, yet TCRdb's version contains in-frame clones alone and is incomplete. V and J calls and clone size follow that table, whereas D and trimming were derived from the DNA. The profile covers 65,000 to 70,000 clones, with 87% appearing a single time and about 5.7% taken by the ten largest. V was pared by 0 bases and J by 6 bases, with 8 bases of the junction left unmatched. The germline gives CDR1 LGHNA, CDR2 YSLEER. This CDR3 has 16 residues.

Sequences were obtained from peripheral blood. The TCR comes from a man aged 50 to 59 with active COVID-19. The V call is TRBV4-3, the J call TRBJ1-2; 9 bases match TRBD1. CDR3 bases: TGCGCCAGCAGCCAAGATTTGGACAGGGGAGGGGATGGCTACACCTTC. The encoded protein is CASSQDLDRGGDGYTF.